The clone carrying this TCR beta chain was counted only a few times. The antigen remains undetermined. MiXCR, run by TCRdb on the reads, gives a single entry per CDR3 protein. The sample yields some 6,000 distinct CDR3 sequences, more than 15% seen once. The sample comes from a study of liver allograft versus peripheral blood T cells. In the study overall: In transplanted livers, T cell receptor repertoires were compared with those found in the recipients' peripheral blood.

Study outcomes and limitations: Liver allograft T cell receptor repertoires were reported to differ from peripheral blood repertoires.

Trimming at V came to 5 bases and at J to 1 base, leaving 12 bases not matched to a gene. This CDR3 is built from 17 residues. The rearrangement uses TRBV12-3 or TRBV12-4 and TRBJ2-3, with TRBD2 identical over 7 bases. The receptor was derived from a human patient who had a liver transplant. Some T cells may have originated in the graft donor. CDR3 sequence: CASSPLGLAGGTDTQYF. The CDR3 DNA reads as TGTGCCAGCAGTCCCCTCGGCCTCGCGGGAGGCACAGATACGCAGTATTTT.